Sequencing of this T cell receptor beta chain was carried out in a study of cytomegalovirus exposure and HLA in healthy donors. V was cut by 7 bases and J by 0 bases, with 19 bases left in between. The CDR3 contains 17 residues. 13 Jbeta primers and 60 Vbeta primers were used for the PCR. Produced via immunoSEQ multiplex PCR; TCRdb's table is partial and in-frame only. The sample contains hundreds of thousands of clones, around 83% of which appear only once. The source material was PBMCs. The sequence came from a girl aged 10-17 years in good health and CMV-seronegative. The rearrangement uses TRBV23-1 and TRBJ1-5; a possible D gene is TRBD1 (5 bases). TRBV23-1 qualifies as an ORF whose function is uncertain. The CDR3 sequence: CASILLDTDHSNQPQHF. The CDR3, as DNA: TGCGCCAGCATCCTCCTGGACACCGACCATAGCAATCAGCCCCAGCATTTT.